Listed here are 17 T cell receptor beta chains from one sample, sequenced in a study of blood T cells in healthy people across ages. A sample-barcoded 5' primer and a J-beta primer mix were used in a second PCR of about 7 to 12 cycles. Each CDR3 protein gets one entry after TCRdb re-called the 5' RACE reads with MiXCR. The table shows about 630,000 distinct CDR3 sequences, with 20% to 25% occurring only once. Sequencing was performed on blood. These TCRs come from a man aged 70 or older in good health.

The J gene is TRBJ2-2, the V gene TRBV5-5; perhaps TRBD1 as D (5 bases). Germline-derived CDR1 and CDR2 are SGHKS and YYEKEE (reference sequence). The ends were cut back, 4 bases at V and 8 bases at J, with 15 bases in the middle. This CDR3 contains 14 residues. CDR3 sequence (DNA): TGTGCCAGCAGCACCGGACATAATGGGGGGGAGCTGTTTTTT. Amino acid sequence: CASSTGHNGGELFF.

This chain uses TRBV5-1 with TRBJ2-1; D is unresolved. Germline CDR1 SGHRS, CDR2 YFSETQ. The V and J ends lost 0 bases and 5 bases respectively, with 9 bases between them. This CDR3 comprises 14 residues. DNA of the CDR3: TGCGCCAGCAGCTTGGTCGGGCTCGACAATGAGCAGTTCTTC. Amino acids: CASSLVGLDNEQFF.

This chain links TRBV2 with TRBJ2-5; D not resolved. Germline lookup yields CDR1 SNHLY and CDR2 FYNNEI. CDR3 length: 13 residues. The germline V and J ends were trimmed by 1 base and 4 bases, with 7 bases remaining between them. The CDR3 DNA sequence: TGTGCCAGCAGTGAAGAGACAAGAGAGACCCAGTACTTC. Residues: CASSEETRETQYF.

This clonotype was picked up a small number of times. The rearrangement joins TRBV7-2 to TRBJ1-2; 7 nucleotides agree with TRBD1. CDR1 is SGHTA, CDR2 FQGNSA, per germline. V lost 10 bases and J lost 4; bases outside the gene matches: 6. The CDR3 has 12 residues. The DNA for the CDR3 is TGTGCCAACGACAGGGATCTCTATGGCTACACCTTC. This codes for CANDRDLYGYTF.

This clonotype was found a few times. The genes are TRBV5-1 and TRBJ2-5; possibly TRBD2 for D (6 bases). The DNA end lines up better with TRBJ2-7; the J call may be wrong. The CDR3 consists of 17 residues. Per germline, CDR1 SGHRS and CDR2 YFSETQ. CDR3 coding DNA: TGCGCCAGCAGCCCAGGGAATTGGGCTAGCGAGTCCTACGAGCAGTACTTC. Translating it yields CASSPGNWASESYEQYF.

This clonotype was counted at least ten times. The rearrangement joins TRBV2 to TRBJ2-1, with 10 nucleotides matching TRBD2. CDR3 length: 15 residues. Losses at the gene ends were 3 bases for V and 8 bases for J; bases not matched to a gene: 7. Germline assignment: CDR1 SNHLY and CDR2 FYNNEI. Here the CDR3 reads CASSDSQRGGDEQFF. Here the CDR3 DNA reads TGTGCCAGCAGTGATTCCCAGCGGGGGGGGGATGAGCAGTTCTTC.

The genes are TRBV27 and TRBJ2-3, with D possibly matching TRBD2 (5 bases). Trimming shortened V by 5 bases and J by 2 bases, and 14 bases separated the two germline ends. This CDR3 region has 15 residues. The germline V gene has CDR1 MNHEY and CDR2 SMNVEV (reference sequence). The CDR3 sequence: CASSETTGNTDTQYF. The CDR3 bases are TGTGCCAGCAGTGAAACAACCGGGAACACAGATACGCAGTATTTT.

V is TRBV20-1 and J is TRBJ2-7; D perhaps matches TRBD2 (5 bases). Germline V CDR1 and CDR2: DFQATT, SNEGSKA (reference sequence). V was cut by 0 bases and J by 3 bases, with 12 bases left in between. The CDR3 sequence is 14 residues long. The DNA for the CDR3 is TGCAGTGCTAGAGATGAGGGTAGCAGCTACGAGCAGTACTTC. It specifies CSARDEGSSYEQYF.

This sequence joins TRBV6-1 and TRBJ2-7; no clear D. Per germline, CDR1 MNHNS and CDR2 SASEGT. V was cut by 7 bases and J by 4 bases, with 20 bases left in between. CDR3 length: 15 residues. CDR3 region: CASTGLADTSYEQYF. The DNA of the CDR3 is TGTGCCAGCACCGGTTTAGCCGACACCTCGTACGAGCAGTACTTC.

V is TRBV7-2 and J is TRBJ2-5; D uncertain. The J call is uncertain, as TRBJ2-7 better fits the DNA end. The CDR3 is 15 residues long. CDR1 and CDR2 from the germline V gene are SGHTA and FQGNSA. The chain's CDR3 is CASSLTAVSVYEQYF. The CDR3 bases are TGTGCCAGCAGCTTAACCGCAGTATCCGTCTACGAGCAGTACTTC.

The table lists this clonotype with a few counts. The chain is built from TRBV13 and TRBJ2-1, with unresolved D. V was trimmed by 3 bases and J by 3 bases, leaving 12 bases between them. Germline assignment: CDR1 PRHDT and CDR2 FYEKMQ (reference sequence). The CDR3 consists of 15 residues. The CDR3 bases are TGTGCCAGCAGCTTTAGCTCTACGGGCTACAATGAGCAGTTCTTC. Translated, it gives CASSFSSTGYNEQFF.

The chain recombines TRBV12-3 or TRBV12-4 with TRBJ2-7; D is perhaps TRBD1 (6 bases). V dropped 5 bases and J dropped 2 bases, with 13 bases sitting between them. This CDR3 has 14 residues. CDR3 protein: CASSAQGWAYEQYF. In nucleotides, the CDR3 is TGTGCCAGCAGTGCACAGGGTTGGGCCTACGAGCAGTACTTC.

This clonotype turned up a few times. The genes are TRBV27 and TRBJ1-5; D ambiguous. The CDR3 covers 15 residues. The V and J ends lost 4 bases and 1 base respectively, with 11 bases between them. The germline V gene encodes CDR1 MNHEY and CDR2 SMNVEV (reference sequence). CDR3 residues: CASSYGRESNQPQHF. The CDR3 DNA reads as TGTGCCAGCAGTTATGGGAGGGAGAGCAATCAGCCCCAGCATTTT.

The chain combines TRBV11-2 with TRBJ1-2, with D uncertain. The V end lost 5 bases, the J end lost 7 bases, and 17 bases lay between the germline ends. CDR3 size: 14 residues. The V gene's germline CDR1 is SGHAT and CDR2 FQNNGV. CDR3 nucleotide sequence: TGTGCCAGCAGCCGTCGTCAGGTAGAGTTTGGCTACACCTTC. Protein sequence: CASSRRQVEFGYTF.

The V gene is TRBV4-2, the J gene TRBJ2-1; 7 bases line up with TRBD1. V was clipped by 1 base and J by 0 bases; unmatched bases: 0. CDR1 LGHNA and CDR2 YNFKEQ come from the germline V gene. This CDR3 spans 15 amino acids. The CDR3 is CASSQGDSSYNEQFF. The CDR3 DNA sequence: TGTGCCAGCAGCCAAGGGGACAGCTCCTACAATGAGCAGTTCTTC.

This clonotype came up a few times. CDR3 in amino acids: CASSFILKDTQYF. In DNA, the CDR3 is TGTGCCAGCAGCTTTATACTAAAAGATACGCAGTATTTT. V usage is TRBV11-2 and J usage is TRBJ2-3; D call uncertain. Trimming pared 3 bases from V and 5 bases from J, leaving 9 bases between. Germline-derived CDR1 and CDR2 are SGHAT and FQNNGV. The CDR3 sequence is 13 residues long.

This clonotype was observed a few times. The rearrangement uses TRBV7-3 and TRBJ2-5; 7 bases align to TRBD2. Germline CDR1 reads SGHTA; CDR2 reads FQGTGA. Germline trimming cut 5 bases from V and 4 bases from J; bases unmatched to any gene: 13. This CDR3 region has 16 residues. The CDR3 sequence: CASSVNGGSIVETQYF. CDR3 coding DNA: TGTGCCAGCAGCGTAAACGGGGGGAGTATAGTAGAGACCCAGTACTTC.